The 18 T cell receptor beta chains reported below all come from one sample, sequenced in a study of CXCR3-negative and CXCR3-positive naive CD8 T cells. Which antigens these TCRs recognize remains unknown. Study conclusions and caveats: Researchers report that CXCR3-positive naive cells carry more hydrophobic TRB CDR3s than CXCR3-negative naive cells.

UMI labels and 5' RACE were used to prepare the TRB cDNA libraries. TCRdb processed the 5' RACE reads again and assigns one entry to each CDR3 protein, with no DNA. This table holds about 89,000 distinct CDR3 sequences. Input material: naive CXCR3+ CD8+ T cells from blood. Stated subset: CD45RO-CCR7+CD27+CD95- naive CD8+ T cells expressing CXCR3 (TNR3+). The receptors here all came from a human donor in good health. Some clones in this sample may be carry-over from other donors' samples.

The chain recombines TRBV29-1 with TRBJ2-1; the TCRdb call, TRBD1, lacks DNA for checking. Per germline, CDR1 SQVTM and CDR2 ANQGSEA. This CDR3 contains 13 residues. CDR3: CSSVGGDYNEQFF.

This chain links TRBV7-9 with TRBJ1-1; TCRdb returns TRBD1, unconfirmable since there is no DNA. The length of the CDR3 is 17 residues. From germline, CDR1 is SEHNR and CDR2 FQNEAQ (reference sequence). The chain's CDR3 is CASSLVEAGGTGTEAFF.

The chain has TRBV4-3 and TRBJ2-5; TCRdb names TRBD1, which stays unverified in the absence of DNA. Germline V gene data show CDR1 as LGHNA and CDR2 as YSLEER. The CDR3 has 16 amino acids. The CDR3 is CASSQAGAPLHETQYF.

V is TRBV7-7 and J is TRBJ2-5; the TCRdb call, TRBD1, lacks DNA for checking. Germline-derived CDR1 and CDR2 are SSHAT and FNYEAQ (reference sequence). The CDR3 has 15 residues. The CDR3 protein is CASSTYDRGGETQYF.

CDR3 in amino acids: CSASLTAFYEQYF. The chain carries TRBV20-1 and TRBJ2-7; TCRdb gives TRBD1 as the D gene, but with no DNA this cannot be confirmed. Germline V gene sequence: CDR1 DFQATT, CDR2 SNEGSKA (reference sequence). CDR3 length: 13 residues.

The rearrangement links TRBV7-2 to TRBJ2-7; the D call of TRBD1 rests on TCRdb alone, since no DNA is present to check it. CDR3 size: 16 residues. Germline CDR1 is SGHTA and CDR2 is FQGNSA. The CDR3 reads CASSLAGPYDSYEQYF.

The chain joins TRBV6-5 to TRBJ2-7; the D call from TCRdb, TRBD2, cannot be confirmed without DNA. Germline V lookup: CDR1 MNHEY, CDR2 SVGAGI. This CDR3 is 15 amino acids long. The CDR3 reads CASSYYAPSSYEQYF.

The genes are TRBV5-1 and TRBJ2-7. Germline values: CDR1 SGHRS, CDR2 YFSETQ. This CDR3 has 12 amino acids. The CDR3 spells CASSLGRSEQYF.

This chain links TRBV12-3 or TRBV12-4 with TRBJ2-1. CDR3 size: 12 residues. CDR3 protein: CASSVSGNEQFF.

The chain couples TRBV2 to TRBJ2-3; TCRdb calls TRBD2, which cannot be checked without DNA. Germline V gives CDR1 SNHLY, CDR2 FYNNEI. The CDR3 consists of 16 residues. This CDR3 reads CASSDPSSEGLDTQYF.

The chain combines TRBV7-2 with TRBJ2-1; TCRdb selects TRBD1, and the lack of DNA leaves this call unchecked. Germline V gene lookup returns CDR1 SGHTA and CDR2 FQGNSA. The CDR3 has 16 residues. The CDR3 protein is CASSFFVGGLDNEQFF.

The chain recombines TRBV29-1 with TRBJ2-5; there is no DNA to check the TCRdb D call of TRBD1. This CDR3 is built from 12 residues. Germline V gene sequence: CDR1 SQVTM, CDR2 ANQGSEA. Here the CDR3 reads CSVGGNEETQYF.

J is TRBJ2-3 and V is TRBV28; no DNA is available, so the TRBD1 call from TCRdb remains unchecked. The CDR3 extends over 16 amino acids. Per the germline V gene, CDR1 is MDHEN and CDR2 is SYDVKM. The CDR3 here is CASSTTGTGWPDTQYF. The variable domain in full, completed from reference TRBV28 and TRBJ2-3, reads DVKVTQSSRYLVKRTGEKVFLECVQDMDHENMFWYRQDPGLGLRLIYFSYDVKMKEKGDIPEGYSVSREKKERFSLILESASTNQTSMYLCASSTTGTGWPDTQYFGPGTRLTVL.

This sequence joins TRBV7-2 and TRBJ2-7; no DNA is available, so the TRBD2 call from TCRdb remains unchecked. The germline CDR1 and CDR2 sequences are SGHTA and FQGNSA. The CDR3 covers 22 residues. CDR3 amino acids: CASSFFLGRAVVGPQPSYEQYF.

The chain joins TRBV29-1 to TRBJ2-5. Germline CDR1 SQVTM, CDR2 ANQGSEA. The CDR3 loop spans 13 amino acids. CDR3 residues: CSVQRRVQETQYF.

The rearrangement joins TRBV29-1 to TRBJ1-2. This CDR3 is built from 12 residues. In germline, CDR1 is SQVTM, CDR2 ANQGSEA. CDR3 sequence: CSVVEEAPGYTF.

CDR3 protein: CASSYPTGQIDQPQHF. J is TRBJ1-5 and V is TRBV6-2 or TRBV6-3; with no DNA, the TCRdb D assignment of TRBD1 cannot be verified. CDR1 MNHEY and CDR2 SVGEGT come from the germline V gene. The CDR3 totals 16 residues.

The J gene is TRBJ1-2, the V gene TRBV10-1; checking the TCRdb D call of TRBD1 is not possible without DNA. Per the germline V gene, CDR1 is WNHNN and CDR2 is SYGVQD (reference sequence). This CDR3 is 15 amino acids long. CDR3 sequence reads: CASSADRESCYGYTF.